Below, 25 T cell receptor beta chains from the same sample are listed, as sequenced in a study of cytomegalovirus exposure and HLA in healthy donors (TCRdb year 2017). The library was made by the immunoSEQ multiplex PCR assay. For the multiplex PCR, a mixture combining 60 forward primers for TCR Vbeta segments and 13 reverse primers for TCR Jbeta segments was used. TCRdb took this table from immuneACCESS and kept in-frame rearrangements with V and J called. Such tables lack part of the clones; where checked against another copy, unresolved V genes explain under half of the gap, and the rest is unexplained. This sample's table contains some 130,000 clones. 2% of the sample rests with the top ten. Sequencing was performed on PBMCs. The receptors derive from a woman aged 60-75 years in good health and CMV-seronegative.

The chain couples TRBV9 to TRBJ2-7; 7 nucleotides match TRBD1. The J segment lost 2 bases and the V segment lost 4 bases, leaving 12 bases of the junction unmatched. Per germline, CDR1 SGDLS and CDR2 YYNGEE. The CDR3 runs to 16 residues. The CDR3, as DNA: TGTGCCAGCAGCCAGAACCTCCGCGACAGGGCCTACGAGCAGTACTTC. Its protein is CASSQNLRDRAYEQYF.

The rearrangement uses TRBV28 and TRBJ1-5, with 9 bases that match TRBD1. The ends lost 5 bases at V and 1 base at J; junction bases unmatched: 6. Per germline, CDR1 MDHEN and CDR2 SYDVKM. This CDR3 comprises 16 residues. The CDR3 loop reads CASSKDRGKSNQPQHF. In nucleotides, the CDR3 is TGTGCCAGCAGTAAGGACAGGGGAAAAAGCAATCAGCCCCAGCATTTT.

The gene calls are TRBV7-9 and TRBJ2-5; possible D gene TRBD2, 6 bases. The CDR3 contains 12 residues. Trimming removed 3 bases at V and 5 bases at J, with 7 bases between. Germline CDR1 is SEHNR and CDR2 is FQNEAQ (reference sequence). The CDR3 here is CASSLSGETQYF. The CDR3 DNA reads as TGTGCCAGCAGCTTGAGCGGGGAGACCCAGTACTTC.

The gene calls are TRBV7-9 and TRBJ2-3; perhaps TRBD2 as D (6 bases). CDR1 is SEHNR and CDR2 is FQNEAQ in the germline V gene (reference sequence). CDR3 size: 15 residues. The V end was cut by 3 bases, the J end by 2 bases, with 12 bases between. This CDR3 reads CASSLGLLITDTQYF. Written as DNA, the CDR3 is TGTGCCAGCAGCTTGGGACTCCTAATCACAGATACGCAGTATTTT.

The chain recombines TRBV6-6 with TRBJ2-7, with 8 bases that match TRBD1. With 6 bases clipped from V and 6 bases from J, the junction kept 10 bases outside the gene matches. Germline CDR1 MNHNY, CDR2 SVGAGI (reference sequence). This CDR3 is 14 amino acids long. Here the CDR3 reads CASRKQTGVGEQYF. CDR3 nucleotide sequence: TGTGCCAGCAGGAAGCAGACAGGGGTGGGCGAGCAGTACTTC.

CDR3 sequence: CASSFGTTYEQYF. CDR3 bases: TGTGCCAGCAGTTTTGGGACTACCTACGAGCAGTACTTC. The genes are TRBV6-6 and TRBJ2-7; 7 positions agree with TRBD2. Germline CDR1 reads MNHNY; CDR2 reads SVGAGI (reference sequence). Trimming at V came to 4 bases and at J to 2 bases, leaving 2 bases not matched to a gene. The CDR3 spans 13 residues.

J is TRBJ2-7 and V is TRBV10-2; a weak D match, TRBD1 (5 bases). The CDR3 spans 15 residues. V lost 9 bases, J lost 0 bases, and 18 bases lay in between. The germline V gene has CDR1 WSHSY and CDR2 SAAADI. Here the CDR3 reads CASSRLRASSYEQYF. As DNA, the CDR3 is TGCGCCAGTTCGAGACTCAGGGCGAGCTCCTACGAGCAGTACTTC.

V is TRBV11-2 and J is TRBJ1-1; tentative D call: TRBD1 (6 bases). The germline V and J ends were trimmed by 4 bases and 1 base, with 10 bases remaining between them. This CDR3 has 14 amino acids. Germline CDR1 SGHAT, CDR2 FQNNGV. Written as DNA, the CDR3 is TGTGCCAGCAGCTCAACGGACAGGAACACTGAAGCTTTCTTT. Translation: CASSSTDRNTEAFF.

This chain joins TRBV19 and TRBJ1-1; D not resolved. The germline V and J ends were trimmed by 7 bases and 1 base, with 10 bases remaining between them. Germline V lookup: CDR1 LNHDA, CDR2 SQIVND (reference sequence). The CDR3 covers 13 residues. Written as DNA, the CDR3 is TGTGCCAGTACCCCATCCCAGAACACTGAAGCTTTCTTT. Protein: CASTPSQNTEAFF.

The rearrangement uses TRBV7-9 and TRBJ1-1; unclear D gene. Trimming cost V 6 bases and J 0 bases, with 17 bases left between them. The CDR3 has 16 residues. Germline V CDR1 and CDR2: SEHNR, FQNEAQ (reference sequence). CDR3 protein: CASRSTGSPMNTEAFF. CDR3 DNA: TGTGCCAGCAGGTCTACCGGGTCCCCCATGAACACTGAAGCTTTCTTT. The variable domain in full, with the rest retrieved from reference TRBV7-9 and TRBJ1-1, is DTGVSQNPRHKITKRGQNVTFRCDPISEHNRLYWYRQTLGQGPEFLTYFQNEAQLEKSRLLSDRFSAERPKGSFSTLEIQRTEQGDSAMYLCASRSTGSPMNTEAFFGQGTRLTVV.

The chain couples TRBV7-9 to TRBJ2-2; 12 nucleotides line up with TRBD2. The J segment lost 4 bases and the V segment lost 4 bases, leaving 7 bases of the junction unmatched. The CDR3 contains 17 residues. Germline CDR1 and CDR2: SEHNR and FQNEAQ (reference sequence). In DNA form, the CDR3 reads TGTGCCAGCAGCTCCCCTAGCGGGGGGGTGAGCACCGGGGAGCTGTTTTTT. Encoded protein: CASSSPSGGVSTGELFF.

The rearrangement links TRBV19 to TRBJ2-1; possibly TRBD2 for D (5 bases). Germline V CDR1 and CDR2: LNHDA, SQIVND (reference sequence). Trimming shortened V by 3 bases and J by 10 bases, and 13 bases separated the two germline ends. The CDR3 is 13 residues long. The CDR3, as DNA: TGTGCCAGTAGTATGCGGGCGGTGCGCGAGCAGTTCTTC. It specifies CASSMRAVREQFF.

The V gene is TRBV7-2, the J gene TRBJ1-1; D possibly corresponds to TRBD1 (6 bases). Trimming shortened V by 4 bases and J by 10 bases, and 16 bases separated the two germline ends. CDR3 length: 13 amino acids. The germline gives CDR1 SGHTA, CDR2 FQGNSA. CDR3 sequence: CASSSSLVRGAFF. CDR3 DNA: TGTGCCAGCAGCTCCAGCCTCGTCAGGGGAGCTTTCTTT. The full variable domain, with the rest looked up from reference TRBV7-2 and TRBJ1-1, is GAGVSQSPSNKVTEKGKDVELRCDPISGHTALYWYRQSLGQGLEFLIYFQGNSAPDKSGLPSDRFSAERTGGSVSTLTIQRTQQEDSAVYLCASSSSLVRGAFFGQGTRLTVV.

The chain has TRBV27 and TRBJ2-3; 15 bases match TRBD2. This CDR3 has 16 residues. Germline V gene sequence: CDR1 MNHEY, CDR2 SMNVEV (reference sequence). V shed 6 bases, J shed 8 bases, and the junction held 9 bases outside the gene matches. This CDR3 is CASSAGLAGGPGTQYF. DNA for the CDR3: TGTGCCAGCAGCGCAGGACTAGCGGGAGGGCCGGGTACGCAGTATTTT.

This chain connects TRBV5-1 to TRBJ1-5; the match to TRBD1 covers 8 bases. V lost 0 bases and J lost 6; bases outside the gene matches: 11. The CDR3 has 17 residues. In germline, CDR1 is SGHRS, CDR2 YFSETQ. This chain's CDR3 is CASSLGGHTGGFQPQHF. The CDR3 DNA sequence: TGCGCCAGCAGCTTGGGGGGGCACACAGGGGGTTTTCAGCCCCAGCATTTT.

The chain recombines TRBV6-1 with TRBJ1-2; no reliable D call. This CDR3 has 13 residues. Germline V lookup: CDR1 MNHNS, CDR2 SASEGT. The ends were cut back, 6 bases at V and 4 bases at J, with 12 bases in the middle. The CDR3 DNA sequence: TGTGCCAGCAGCTATAATCCGTCCTATGGCTACACCTTC. Amino acid sequence: CASSYNPSYGYTF.

The chain links TRBV5-4 to TRBJ2-5, with a weak D call TRBD2 (5 bases). Germline CDR1 reads SGHNT; CDR2 reads YYREEE (reference sequence). V was pared by 0 bases and J by 13 bases, with 13 bases between. The CDR3 has 12 residues. CDR3 amino acids: CASSLGGETGYF. In DNA, the CDR3 is TGTGCCAGCAGCTTGGGGGGAGAGACGGGGTACTTC.

For the CDR3, the DNA is TGTGCCAGCAGCCTAGAGACCCAGTACTTC. Translating it yields CASSLETQYF. J is TRBJ2-5 and V is TRBV7-9; the D is unclear. Germline V lookup: CDR1 SEHNR, CDR2 FQNEAQ (reference sequence). This CDR3 region has 10 residues. The germline V and J ends were trimmed by 5 bases and 4 bases, with 2 bases remaining between them.

The rearrangement links TRBV25-1 to TRBJ1-5, with TRBD1 as a possible D gene (5 bases). The germline CDR1 and CDR2 sequences are MGHDK and SYGVNS. V was pared by 2 bases and J by 5 bases, with 13 bases between. CDR3 size: 15 residues. CDR3 coding DNA: TGTGCCAGCAGTGAAATCCCCCGGGGGGATCAGCCCCAGCATTTT. Its translation is CASSEIPRGDQPQHF.

The chain couples TRBV9 to TRBJ2-6; perhaps TRBD1 as D (6 bases). Germline values: CDR1 SGDLS, CDR2 YYNGEE. The CDR3 loop spans 15 amino acids. Trimming took 2 bases from V and 3 from J, leaving 9 bases between them. The CDR3 region has the DNA TGTGCCAGCAGCGTGGGGGCATTTGGGGCCAACGTCCTGACTTTC. Amino acids: CASSVGAFGANVLTF.

The chain combines TRBV2 with TRBJ2-1, with 7 bases fitting TRBD2. Germline V CDR1 and CDR2: SNHLY, FYNNEI. The CDR3 length is 14 residues. The V and J ends lost 4 bases and 9 bases, in that order; junction bases with no gene match: 9. CDR3 region: CASSGTSRASEQFF. The DNA of the CDR3 is TGTGCCAGCAGTGGGACTAGTCGAGCTAGTGAGCAGTTCTTC.

J is TRBJ2-5 and V is TRBV7-3; 8 bases fit TRBD2. J lost 5 bases, V lost 6 bases, and 8 bases had no gene match. The CDR3 runs 14 residues. Germline V gene sequence: CDR1 SGHTA, CDR2 FQGTGA. The CDR3 region is CASRTSVRSETQYF. The DNA for the CDR3 is TGTGCCAGCAGGACTAGCGTACGTTCCGAGACCCAGTACTTC. The full variable domain, rest sourced from reference TRBV7-3 and TRBJ2-5, is GAGVSQTPSNKVTEKGKYVELRCDPISGHTALYWYRQSLGQGPEFLIYFQGTGAADDSGLPNDRFFAVRPEGSVSTLKIQRTERGDSAVYLCASRTSVRSETQYFGPGTRLLVL.

This chain joins TRBV6-6 and TRBJ2-7, with a weak D call TRBD2 (6 bases). CDR1 and CDR2 (germline): MNHNY, SVGAGI (reference sequence). The V end lost 2 bases, the J end lost 5 bases, and 13 bases lay between the germline ends. The CDR3 sequence is 14 residues long. The CDR3: CASSYGGPGDEQYF. CDR3 in DNA: TGTGCCAGCAGTTACGGAGGGCCCGGGGACGAGCAGTACTTC.

The chain links TRBV19 to TRBJ2-7; 8 nucleotides agree with TRBD1. CDR3 length equals 13 residues. The germline V gene has CDR1 LNHDA and CDR2 SQIVND (reference sequence). The V segment lost 6 bases and the J segment 3 bases; nucleotides outside the gene matches: 4. Written as DNA, the CDR3 is TGTGCCAGTAGCAGAGGACAGGGCTACGAGCAGTACTTC. Translated: CASSRGQGYEQYF.

This chain uses TRBV19 with TRBJ2-7; 7 nucleotides line up with TRBD2. The CDR3 is 13 amino acids. Germline-derived CDR1 and CDR2 are LNHDA and SQIVND (reference sequence). The trim removed 7 bases at V and 6 bases at J, leaving 9 bases unmatched. CDR3 in amino acids: CASTLSGEGEQYF. CDR3 bases: TGTGCCAGTACCCTCTCGGGGGAGGGCGAGCAGTACTTC.